The 10 T cell receptor beta chains reported below all come from one sample, sequenced in a study of blood T cells in healthy people across ages. A J-beta primer mix and a sample-barcoded 5' primer were used in a second PCR of about 7 to 12 cycles. TCRdb re-analysed the 5' RACE reads in MiXCR, keeping a single row per CDR3 protein. Of fewer than 2,000,000 distinct CDR3 sequences listed, 35% to 50% were seen once; the top ten hold more than 20%. The specimen was blood. The receptor source for this set is a human donor in good health.

Concerning this clonotype itself: One end of the junction varies from germline; a read error may be responsible. V usage is TRBV6-5 and J usage is TRBJ1-4; D is undetermined. The CDR3 loop spans 13 amino acids. Per germline, CDR1 MNHEY and CDR2 SVGAGI. CDR3 nucleotide sequence: TGTGCCAGCGCCATCACAACTAATGAAAAACGGTTTTTT. It yields the protein CASAITTNEKRFF.

This CDR3 is CASSRAEDSYEQYF. The CDR3 DNA reads as TGTGCCAGCAGTCGGGCCGAGGACTCCTACGAGCAGTACTTC. The chain is built from TRBV12-3 or TRBV12-4 and TRBJ2-7, with D hard to call. Trimming cost V 5 bases and J 0 bases, with 11 bases left between them. The CDR3 spans 14 residues.

The chain is built from TRBV5-1 and TRBJ2-5; D is unresolved. V was clipped by 0 bases and J by 7 bases, with 13 bases between them. CDR1 and CDR2 from the germline V gene are SGHRS and YFSETQ. The CDR3 covers 14 residues. The CDR3: CASSLDLSPGTQYF. The CDR3 bases are TGCGCCAGCAGCTTGGACCTGTCTCCGGGGACCCAGTACTTC.

This clonotype came up a few times. V is TRBV6-2 or TRBV6-3 and J is TRBJ1-2; tentative D call: TRBD1 (5 bases). In germline, CDR1 is MNHEY, CDR2 SVGEGT. Trimming took 7 bases from V and 4 from J, leaving 13 bases between them. CDR3 size: 13 residues. The CDR3 loop reads CASTNSGLYGYTF. CDR3 sequence (DNA): TGTGCCAGCACCAACTCGGGGCTCTATGGCTACACCTTC.

This chain connects TRBV12-3 or TRBV12-4 to TRBJ1-6; D gene ambiguous. The CDR3 sequence is 13 residues long. V was cut by 5 bases and J by 8 bases, with 10 bases left in between. CDR3 DNA: TGTGCCAGCAGTCAAACGAGGCATTCACCCCTCCACTTT. Translating it yields CASSQTRHSPLHF.

The gene calls are TRBV4-1 and TRBJ1-2; 12 nucleotides match TRBD1. Germline values: CDR1 MGHRA, CDR2 YSYEKL. Trimming took 4 bases from V and 5 from J; bases not matched to a gene: 8. CDR3 length: 16 amino acids. The CDR3 sequence is CASSPQGQGASYGYTF. DNA for the CDR3: TGCGCCAGCAGCCCCCAGGGACAGGGGGCGAGTTATGGCTACACCTTC.

In its sample, this clonotype was seen many times. The chain has TRBV12-3 or TRBV12-4 and TRBJ2-7; D remains ambiguous. Between the trimmed V and J ends, which lost 6 bases and 3 bases, there was a span of 6 bases. The CDR3 has 11 residues. CDR3 sequence reads: CASRRSYEQYF. CDR3 sequence (DNA): TGTGCCAGCAGAAGGAGCTACGAGCAGTACTTC.

J is TRBJ2-7 and V is TRBV20-1, with 12 bases identical to TRBD1. The CDR3 is 15 residues long. V was clipped by 3 bases and J by 0 bases; unmatched bases: 3. The germline V gene encodes CDR1 DFQATT and CDR2 SNEGSKA (reference sequence). CDR3 region: CSASTGQGASYEQYF. CDR3 coding DNA: TGCAGTGCTAGTACGGGACAGGGGGCCTCCTACGAGCAGTACTTC.

The sample holds a few counts of this clonotype. J is TRBJ2-5 and V is TRBV28; D remains ambiguous. The CDR3 is made up of 14 amino acids. From germline, CDR1 is MDHEN and CDR2 SYDVKM. V lost 5 bases and J lost 5, with 15 bases in between. The CDR3: CASSLNSLGETQYF. The CDR3 nucleotides read TGTGCCAGCAGTCTAAACAGCCTTGGGGAGACCCAGTACTTC.

On this clonotype itself: This sequence may be a read error, since a much larger clone differs from it by one base. The chain employs TRBV5-1 and TRBJ2-1; D possibly matches TRBD1 or TRBD2 (5 bases each). The germline gives CDR1 SGHRS, CDR2 YFSETQ. This CDR3 comprises 14 residues. CDR3: CAGSSRGEGNEQFF. As DNA, the CDR3 is TGCGCCGGCAGCTCAAGGGGAGAAGGCAATGAGCAGTTCTTC.